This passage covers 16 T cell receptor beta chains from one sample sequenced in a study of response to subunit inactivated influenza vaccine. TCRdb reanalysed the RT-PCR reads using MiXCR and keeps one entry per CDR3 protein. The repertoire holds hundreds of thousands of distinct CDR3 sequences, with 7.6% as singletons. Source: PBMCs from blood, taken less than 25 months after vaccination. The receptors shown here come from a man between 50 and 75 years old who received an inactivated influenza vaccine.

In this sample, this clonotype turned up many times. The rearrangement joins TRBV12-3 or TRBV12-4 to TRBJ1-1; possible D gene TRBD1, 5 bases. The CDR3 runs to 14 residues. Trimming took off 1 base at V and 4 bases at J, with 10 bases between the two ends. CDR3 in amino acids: CASSLGPGSTEAFF. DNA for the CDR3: TGTGCCAGCAGTTTAGGTCCAGGGTCCACTGAAGCTTTCTTT.

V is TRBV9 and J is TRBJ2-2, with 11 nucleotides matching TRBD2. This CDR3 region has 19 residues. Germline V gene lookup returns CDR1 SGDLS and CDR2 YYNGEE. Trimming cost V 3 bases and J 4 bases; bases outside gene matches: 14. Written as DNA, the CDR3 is TGTGCCAGCAGCGCTCCGGGACTAGCGGCGGTCGGCGGCACCGGGGAGCTGTTTTTT. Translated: CASSAPGLAAVGGTGELFF.

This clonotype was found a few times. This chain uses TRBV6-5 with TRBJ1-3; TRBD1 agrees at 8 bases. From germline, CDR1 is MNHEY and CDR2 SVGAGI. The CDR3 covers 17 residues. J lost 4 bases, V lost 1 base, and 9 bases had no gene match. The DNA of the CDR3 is TGTGCCAGCAGTTACTTTTTAGAGACAGGGGTCGGAAACACCATATATTTT. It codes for CASSYFLETGVGNTIYF.

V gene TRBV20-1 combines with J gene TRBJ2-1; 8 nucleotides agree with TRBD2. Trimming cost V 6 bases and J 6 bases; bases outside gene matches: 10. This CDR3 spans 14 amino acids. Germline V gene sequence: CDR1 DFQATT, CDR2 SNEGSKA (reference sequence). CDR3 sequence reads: CSAALRGTSNEQFF. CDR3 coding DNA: TGCAGTGCCGCGCTAAGGGGGACTAGCAATGAGCAGTTCTTC.

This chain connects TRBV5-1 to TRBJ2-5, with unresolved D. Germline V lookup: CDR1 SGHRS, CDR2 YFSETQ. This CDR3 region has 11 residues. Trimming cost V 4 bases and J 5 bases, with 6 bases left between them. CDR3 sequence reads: CASSDGETQYF. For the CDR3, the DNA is TGCGCCAGCAGCGACGGTGAGACCCAGTACTTC.

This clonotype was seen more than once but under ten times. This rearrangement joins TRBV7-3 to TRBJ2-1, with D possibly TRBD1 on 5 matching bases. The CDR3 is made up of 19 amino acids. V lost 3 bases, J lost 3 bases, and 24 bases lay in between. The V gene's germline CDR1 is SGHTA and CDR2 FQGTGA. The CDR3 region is CASSLGPISGSKGYNEQFF. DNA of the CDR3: TGTGCCAGCAGCTTGGGGCCTATCTCGGGCTCGAAGGGCTACAATGAGCAGTTCTTC. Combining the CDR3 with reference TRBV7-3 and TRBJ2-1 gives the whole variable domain GAGVSQTPSNKVTEKGKYVELRCDPISGHTALYWYRQSLGQGPEFLIYFQGTGAADDSGLPNDRFFAVRPEGSVSTLKIQRTERGDSAVYLCASSLGPISGSKGYNEQFFGPGTRLTVL.

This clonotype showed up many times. CDR3 coding DNA: TGCAGTGCGACCGGACTAGCGGGATTCACAGATACGCAGTATTTT. Its protein product is CSATGLAGFTDTQYF. This rearrangement joins TRBV20-1 to TRBJ2-3; 12 bases match TRBD2. This CDR3 region has 15 residues. Germline V gene lookup returns CDR1 DFQATT and CDR2 SNEGSKA (reference sequence). The ends lost 6 bases at V and 2 bases at J; junction bases unmatched: 6.

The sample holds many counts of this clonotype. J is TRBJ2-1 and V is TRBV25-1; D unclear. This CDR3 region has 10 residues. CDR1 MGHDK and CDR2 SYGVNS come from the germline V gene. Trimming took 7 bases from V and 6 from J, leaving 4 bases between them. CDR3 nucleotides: TGTGCCAGCAAAGGCAATGAGCAGTTCTTC. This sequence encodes CASKGNEQFF.

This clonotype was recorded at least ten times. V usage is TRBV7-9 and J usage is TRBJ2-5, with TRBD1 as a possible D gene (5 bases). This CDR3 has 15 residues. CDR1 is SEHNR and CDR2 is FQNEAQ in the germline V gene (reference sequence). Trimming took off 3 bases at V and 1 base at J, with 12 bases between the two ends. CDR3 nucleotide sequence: TGTGCCAGCAGCTTGTCGACAGTGCTCCAAGAGACCCAGTACTTC. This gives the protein CASSLSTVLQETQYF.

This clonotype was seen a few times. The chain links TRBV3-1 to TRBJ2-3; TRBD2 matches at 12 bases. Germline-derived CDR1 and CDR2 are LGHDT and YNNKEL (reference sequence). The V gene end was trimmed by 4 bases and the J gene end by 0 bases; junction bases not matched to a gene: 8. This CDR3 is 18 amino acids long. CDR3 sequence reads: CASSLAPSGGGSTDTQYF. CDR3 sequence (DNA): TGTGCCAGCAGCCTGGCCCCTAGCGGGGGGGGCAGCACAGATACGCAGTATTTT.

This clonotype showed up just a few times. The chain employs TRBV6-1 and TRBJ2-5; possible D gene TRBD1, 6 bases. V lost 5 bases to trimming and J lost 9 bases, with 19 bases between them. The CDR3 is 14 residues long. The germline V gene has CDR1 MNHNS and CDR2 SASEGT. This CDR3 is CASSRQAEGKAQYF. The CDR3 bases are TGTGCCAGCAGTCGACAGGCCGAGGGGAAGGCCCAGTACTTC.

The CDR3 sequence: CASSHIRLDLNTGELFF. The CDR3 DNA reads as TGCGCCAGCAGCCACATTCGTCTGGACCTGAACACCGGGGAGCTGTTTTTT. The chain recombines TRBV4-3 with TRBJ2-2; D gene uncertain. Germline assignment: CDR1 LGHNA and CDR2 YSLEER. Trimming pared 3 bases from V and 1 base from J, leaving 15 bases between. The CDR3 is 17 residues long.

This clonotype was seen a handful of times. CDR3 region: CASSYRDDTDTQYF. The CDR3 bases are TGTGCCAGCAGTTACAGGGACGACACAGATACGCAGTATTTT. The chain combines TRBV6-5 with TRBJ2-3; D tentatively reads TRBD1 or TRBD2 (5 bases each). Looked up from germline, CDR1 is MNHEY and CDR2 is SVGAGI. The CDR3 has 14 amino acids. V shed 2 bases and J shed 2 bases, with 8 bases lying between them.

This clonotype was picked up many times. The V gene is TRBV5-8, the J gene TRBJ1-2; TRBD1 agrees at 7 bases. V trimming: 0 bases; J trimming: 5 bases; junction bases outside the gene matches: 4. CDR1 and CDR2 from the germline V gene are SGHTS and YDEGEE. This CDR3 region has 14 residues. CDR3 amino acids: CASSLGQQGYGYTF. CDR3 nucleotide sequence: TGTGCCAGCAGCTTGGGACAACAGGGGTATGGCTACACCTTC.

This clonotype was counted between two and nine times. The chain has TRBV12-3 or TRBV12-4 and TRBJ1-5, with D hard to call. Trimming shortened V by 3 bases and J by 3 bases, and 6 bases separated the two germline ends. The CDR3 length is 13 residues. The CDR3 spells CASSFGHNQPQHF. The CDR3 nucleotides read TGTGCCAGCAGTTTCGGTCACAATCAGCCCCAGCATTTT.

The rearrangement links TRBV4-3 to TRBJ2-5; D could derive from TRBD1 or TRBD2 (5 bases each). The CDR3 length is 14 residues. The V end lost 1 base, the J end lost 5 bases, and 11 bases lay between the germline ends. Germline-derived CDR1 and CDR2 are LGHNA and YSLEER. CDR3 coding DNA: TGCGCCAGCAGCCAAGGGTTGGGGGTGGAGACCCAGTACTTC. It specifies CASSQGLGVETQYF.